This T cell receptor (beta chain) was documented in a study of blood T cell repertoires in COVID-19. Across the whole study: COVID-19 samples from acute and convalescent phases originated in the United States, Italy and Spain.

Cohort 3 donors were reported recovered after two negative PCRs, clearance, or symptom resolution. Sequencing was performed with immunoSEQ multiplex PCR; in TCRdb, only in-frame clones are kept and a portion is missing. The table has approximately 300,000 clones, about 92% seen once. V shed 3 bases and J shed 10 bases, with 13 bases lying between them. The CDR3 is 14 residues long. Germline CDR1 is SGHTA and CDR2 is FQGNSA. The J gene is TRBJ1-6, the V gene TRBV7-2; unclear D gene. The TCR originated in a woman between 25 and 40 years old who had recovered from COVID-19. Source material: PBMCs or T cells enriched from blood (not recorded which). CDR3 bases: TGTGCCAGCAGCTTTAGTAGTGTTCGATCACCCCTCCACTTT. As protein: CASSFSSVRSPLHF.